This paragraph covers one T cell receptor beta chain sequence. The entry originates in a study of blood T cell repertoires in COVID-19. The overall study: The United States, Italy and Spain supplied acute and convalescent COVID-19 samples. In each case, the material was cDNA or gDNA derived from T cells, B-cell-depleted T cells, or PBMCs.

Profiling relied on immunoSEQ multiplex PCR, and the TCRdb table lists in-frame clones only, not all of them. Among hundreds of thousands of clones listed, approximately 81% were seen once. The germline V and J ends were trimmed by 6 bases and 6 bases, with 13 bases remaining between them. Per germline, CDR1 KGHDR and CDR2 SFDVKD. The CDR3 totals 14 residues. The chain has TRBV24-1 and TRBJ2-2; no clear D gene. The sequenced sample was peripheral blood. This clonotype was sampled from a woman older than 75 with acute or convalescent COVID-19. The CDR3 DNA sequence: TGTGCCACCAGTCAGGCTTTCTATGCCGGGGAGCTGTTTTTT. Translated: CATSQAFYAGELFF.